This T cell receptor beta chain was documented in a study of early T cells in non-severe SARS-CoV-2 infection (TCRdb year 2021). About the study as a whole: Bulk RNA from unsorted whole blood was used for TCR sequencing, so alpha and beta chains could not be paired.

The library was prepared using 5' RACE. Sequencing instrument: NextSeq 500. Unique molecular identifiers were attached to individual cDNA molecules in the TCR library protocol so that sequencing error and PCR bias could be corrected. Both TCR alpha and beta chains were sequenced, and tight co-correlation was observed between alpha and beta sequence abundances in each sample. The authors' pipeline ran thus. Decombinator V4 was used to perform V gene, J gene and CDR3 annotation of TCR sequences. TCRs were defined as expanded if a significant change between any two time points was detected under a Poisson model with p below 0.0001. Abundances of TCRs were expressed as counts per million after normalisation to the total number of TCRs sequenced in each sample. TRAV1-2 paired with TRAJ12, TRAJ20 or TRAJ33 defined MAIT TCRs, while TRAV10 paired with TRAJ18 defined iNKT TCRs. A search of VDJdb, accessed on 1 November 2021, was run for TCRs annotated to CMV, EBV and SARS-CoV-2, with TCRs annotated for multiple antigens excluded. TCRdb trimmed public reads at Q25 via fastp, called clones via MiXCR and kept in-frame beta chains. Each CDR3 protein appears once, grouped with its most common genes and DNA. The V and J calls reflect TCRdb's pipeline rather than the authors' work. For this sample there are 50,000 or so distinct CDR3 sequences; approximately 11% appear just once. The ten top clones hold roughly a tenth of the sample.

This was a case-control study nested in a cohort of healthcare workers in London, UK, who had nasopharyngeal swab PCR tests and blood samples taken every week. Healthcare workers were enrolled in the week of the UK lockdown, from 23 to 31 March 2020, and were followed every week for up to roughly 15 weeks. This clonotype was observed many times. What antigen it recognizes has not been identified. There are no base qualities to consult, and no much larger clone falls within one base. Here is what the overall study found, with its caveats: Matching against VDJdb was skewed toward anti-spike CD8 responses, likely underestimated virus-specific expansions, and missed private and CD4 specificities.

Measured from the cysteine to the phenylalanine, the CDR3 is 16 residues long. Only the CDR3 region is kept as DNA, spanning 48 bases read in frame from base 1. V ends up 6 bases short and J 7 bases short, with an unmatched junction base count of 16. Sequences MNHEY (CDR1) and SVGAGI (CDR2) are obtained from the germline V gene. Recombination joined TRBV6-5 with TRBJ2-5; the junction holds 8 bases that match TRBD2. Material for sequencing was whole blood. This TCR came from an adult who was a healthcare worker with PCR-confirmed SARS-CoV-2 infection or an uninfected control (not recorded which). The CDR3 region has the sequence CASSPNSGGAWATQYF. The sequenced DNA is TGTGCCAGCAGCCCCAACTCCGGGGGGGCCTGGGCGACCCAGTACTTC.